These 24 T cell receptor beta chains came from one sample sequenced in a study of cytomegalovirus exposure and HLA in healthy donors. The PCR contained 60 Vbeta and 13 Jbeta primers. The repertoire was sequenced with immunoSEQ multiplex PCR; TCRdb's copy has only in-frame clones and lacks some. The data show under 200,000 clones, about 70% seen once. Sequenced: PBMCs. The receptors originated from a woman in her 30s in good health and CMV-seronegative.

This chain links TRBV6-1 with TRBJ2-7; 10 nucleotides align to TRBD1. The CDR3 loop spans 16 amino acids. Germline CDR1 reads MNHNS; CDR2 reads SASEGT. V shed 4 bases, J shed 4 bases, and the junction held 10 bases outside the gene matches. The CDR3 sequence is CASSAGVTGGWYEQYF. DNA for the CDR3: TGTGCCAGCAGTGCGGGGGTGACAGGGGGCTGGTACGAGCAGTACTTC.

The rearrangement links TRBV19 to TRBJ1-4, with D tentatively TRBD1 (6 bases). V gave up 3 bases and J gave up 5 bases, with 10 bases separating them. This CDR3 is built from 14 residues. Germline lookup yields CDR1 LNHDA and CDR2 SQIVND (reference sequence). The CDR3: CASSMDSLNEKLFF. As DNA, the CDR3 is TGTGCCAGTAGTATGGACAGCCTGAATGAAAAACTGTTTTTT. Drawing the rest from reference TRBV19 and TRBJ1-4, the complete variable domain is DGGITQSPKYLFRKEGQNVTLSCEQNLNHDAMYWYRQDPGQGLRLIYYSQIVNDFQKGDIAEGYSVSREKKESFPLTVTSAQKNPTAFYLCASSMDSLNEKLFFGSGTQLSVL.

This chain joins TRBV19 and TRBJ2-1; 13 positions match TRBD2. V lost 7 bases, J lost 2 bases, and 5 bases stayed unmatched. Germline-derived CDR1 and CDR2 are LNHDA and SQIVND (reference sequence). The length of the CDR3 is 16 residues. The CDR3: CASTPGLAGAYNEQFF. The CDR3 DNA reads TGTGCCAGTACCCCTGGACTAGCGGGAGCCTACAATGAGCAGTTCTTC.

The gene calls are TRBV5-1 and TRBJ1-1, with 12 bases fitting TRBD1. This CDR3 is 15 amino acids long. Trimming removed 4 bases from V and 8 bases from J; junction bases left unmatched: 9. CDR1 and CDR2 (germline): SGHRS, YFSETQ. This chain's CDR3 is CASSAVGTGGAEAFF. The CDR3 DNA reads TGCGCCAGCAGCGCAGTAGGGACAGGGGGCGCGGAAGCTTTCTTT.

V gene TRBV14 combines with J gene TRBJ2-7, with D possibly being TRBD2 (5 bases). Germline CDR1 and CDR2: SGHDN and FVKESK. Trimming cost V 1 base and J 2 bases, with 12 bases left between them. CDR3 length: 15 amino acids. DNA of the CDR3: TGTGCCAGCAGCCAAGGGCTCAGCGGAACCTACGAGCAGTACTTC. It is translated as CASSQGLSGTYEQYF.

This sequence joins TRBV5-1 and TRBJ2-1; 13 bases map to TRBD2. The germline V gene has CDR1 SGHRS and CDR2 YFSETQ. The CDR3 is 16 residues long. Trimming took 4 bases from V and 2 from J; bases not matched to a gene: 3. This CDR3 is CASSPGLAGTYNEQFF. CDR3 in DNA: TGCGCCAGCAGCCCGGGACTAGCGGGGACCTACAATGAGCAGTTCTTC.

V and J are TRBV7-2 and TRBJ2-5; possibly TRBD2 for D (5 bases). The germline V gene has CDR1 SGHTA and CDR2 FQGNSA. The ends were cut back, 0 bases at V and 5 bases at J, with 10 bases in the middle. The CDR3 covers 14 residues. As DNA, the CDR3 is TGTGCCAGCAGCTTAGCGGACTGCCCCGAGACCCAGTACTTC. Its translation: CASSLADCPETQYF.

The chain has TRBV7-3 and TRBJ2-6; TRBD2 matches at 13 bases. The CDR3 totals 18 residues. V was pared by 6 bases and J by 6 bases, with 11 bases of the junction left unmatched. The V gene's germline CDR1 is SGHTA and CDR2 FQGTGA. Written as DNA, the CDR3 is TGTGCCAGCAGTCCCGGACTAGCGGGAGTGGTTGAGGCCAACGTCCTGACTTTC. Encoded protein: CASSPGLAGVVEANVLTF.

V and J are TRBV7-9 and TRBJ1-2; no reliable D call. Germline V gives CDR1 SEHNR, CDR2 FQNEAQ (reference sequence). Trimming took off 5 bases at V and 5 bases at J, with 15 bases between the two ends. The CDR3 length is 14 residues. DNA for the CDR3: TGTGCCAGCAGCGACGCGGGGAGCATATATGGCTACACCTTC. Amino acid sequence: CASSDAGSIYGYTF.

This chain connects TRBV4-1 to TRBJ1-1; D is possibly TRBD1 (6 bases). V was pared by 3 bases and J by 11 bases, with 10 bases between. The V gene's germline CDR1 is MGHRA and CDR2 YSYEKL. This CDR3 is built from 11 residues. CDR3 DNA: TGCGCCAGCAGCCAGTACAGGGAGGCTTTCTTT. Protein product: CASSQYREAFF.

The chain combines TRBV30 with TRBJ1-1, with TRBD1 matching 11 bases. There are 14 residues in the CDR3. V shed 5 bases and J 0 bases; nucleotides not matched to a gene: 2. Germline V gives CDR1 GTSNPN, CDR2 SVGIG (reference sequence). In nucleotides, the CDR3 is TGTGCCTGGTGGGACAGGGGGATGAACACTGAAGCTTTCTTT. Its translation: CAWWDRGMNTEAFF.

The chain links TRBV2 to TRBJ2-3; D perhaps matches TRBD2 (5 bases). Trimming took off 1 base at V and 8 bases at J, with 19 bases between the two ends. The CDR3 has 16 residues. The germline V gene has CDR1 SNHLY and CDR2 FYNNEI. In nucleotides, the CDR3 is TGTGCCAGCAGTGAAGTTAGTTGGAGGACGGCCCGTACGCAGTATTTT. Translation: CASSEVSWRTARTQYF.

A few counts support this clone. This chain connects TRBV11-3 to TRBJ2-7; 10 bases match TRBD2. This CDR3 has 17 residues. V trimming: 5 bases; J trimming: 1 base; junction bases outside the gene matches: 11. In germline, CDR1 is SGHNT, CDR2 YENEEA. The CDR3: CASSRGASGSLSYEQYF. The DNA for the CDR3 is TGTGCCAGCAGCCGGGGCGCTAGCGGGAGCCTATCCTACGAGCAGTACTTC.

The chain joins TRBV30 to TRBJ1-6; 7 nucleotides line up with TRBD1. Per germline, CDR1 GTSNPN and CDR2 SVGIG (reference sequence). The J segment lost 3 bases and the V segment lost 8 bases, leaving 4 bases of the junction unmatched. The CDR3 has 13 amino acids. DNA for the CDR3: TGTGCCCTCCGGGACAGCTATAATTCACCCCTCCACTTT. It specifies CALRDSYNSPLHF.

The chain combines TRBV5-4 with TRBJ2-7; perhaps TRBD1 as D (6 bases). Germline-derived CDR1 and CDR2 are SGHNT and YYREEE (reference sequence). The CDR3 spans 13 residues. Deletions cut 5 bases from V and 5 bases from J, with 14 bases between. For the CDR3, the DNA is TGTGCCAGCAGACTGAGGTACAGGGACGAGCAGTACTTC. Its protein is CASRLRYRDEQYF.

This chain's CDR3 is CASSFLAGLDVETQYF. The CDR3 nucleotides are TGCGCCAGCAGCTTCCTCGCGGGACTAGACGTGGAGACCCAGTACTTC. V and J are TRBV5-1 and TRBJ2-5; 8 bases agree with TRBD2. CDR3 length: 16 amino acids. Looked up from germline, CDR1 is SGHRS and CDR2 is YFSETQ. Trimming took 2 bases from V and 5 from J; bases not matched to a gene: 11.

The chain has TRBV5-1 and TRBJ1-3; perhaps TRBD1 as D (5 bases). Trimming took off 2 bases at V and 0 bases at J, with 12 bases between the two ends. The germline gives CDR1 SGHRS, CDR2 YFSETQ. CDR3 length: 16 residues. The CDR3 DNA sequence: TGCGCCAGCAGCTTTGGGACTCACGACTCTGGAAACACCATATATTTT. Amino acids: CASSFGTHDSGNTIYF.

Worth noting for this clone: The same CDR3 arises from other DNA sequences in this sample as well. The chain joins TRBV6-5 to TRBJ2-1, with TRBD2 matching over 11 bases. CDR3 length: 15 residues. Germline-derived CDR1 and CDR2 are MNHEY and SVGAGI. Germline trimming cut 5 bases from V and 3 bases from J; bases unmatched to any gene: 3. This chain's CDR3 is CASSPGTSGYNEQFF. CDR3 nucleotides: TGTGCCAGCAGTCCCGGGACTAGCGGCTACAATGAGCAGTTCTTC.

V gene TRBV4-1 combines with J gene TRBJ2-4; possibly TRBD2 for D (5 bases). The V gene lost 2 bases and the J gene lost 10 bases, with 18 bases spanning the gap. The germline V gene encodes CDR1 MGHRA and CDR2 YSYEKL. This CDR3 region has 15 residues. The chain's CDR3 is CASSQTPDSYGIQYF. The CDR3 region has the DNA TGCGCCAGCAGCCAAACCCCGGACTCTTACGGGATTCAGTACTTC.

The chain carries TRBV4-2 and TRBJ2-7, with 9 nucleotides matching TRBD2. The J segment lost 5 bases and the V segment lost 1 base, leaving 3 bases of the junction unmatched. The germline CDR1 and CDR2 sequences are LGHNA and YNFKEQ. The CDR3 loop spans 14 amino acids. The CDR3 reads CASSQGTSADEQYF. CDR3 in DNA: TGTGCCAGCAGCCAAGGGACTAGCGCGGACGAGCAGTACTTC.

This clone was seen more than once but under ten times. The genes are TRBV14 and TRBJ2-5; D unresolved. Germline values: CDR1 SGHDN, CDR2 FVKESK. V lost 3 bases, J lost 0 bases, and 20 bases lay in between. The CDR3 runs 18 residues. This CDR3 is CASSHPWRAPRDQETQYF. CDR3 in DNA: TGTGCCAGCAGCCACCCTTGGAGAGCGCCGAGAGACCAAGAGACCCAGTACTTC.

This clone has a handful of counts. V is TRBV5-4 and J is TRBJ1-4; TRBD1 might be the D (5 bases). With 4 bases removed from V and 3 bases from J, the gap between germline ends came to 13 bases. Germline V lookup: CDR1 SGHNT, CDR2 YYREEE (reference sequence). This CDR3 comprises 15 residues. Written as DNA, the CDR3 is TGTGCCAGCAGCGGCCAGGGTCCGGCTAATGAAAAACTGTTTTTT. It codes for CASSGQGPANEKLFF.

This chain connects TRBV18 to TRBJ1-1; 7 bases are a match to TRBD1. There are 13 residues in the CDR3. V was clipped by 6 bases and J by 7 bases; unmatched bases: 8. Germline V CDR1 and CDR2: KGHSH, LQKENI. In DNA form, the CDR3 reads TGTGCCAGCTCGCCCCGACAGGGAGGTGAAGCTTTCTTT. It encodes CASSPRQGGEAFF. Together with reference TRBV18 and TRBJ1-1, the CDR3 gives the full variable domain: NAGVMQNPRHLVRRRGQEARLRCSPMKGHSHVYWYRQLPEEGLKFMVYLQKENIIDESGMPKERFSAEFPKEGPSILRIQQVVRGDSAAYFCASSPRQGGEAFFGQGTRLTVV.

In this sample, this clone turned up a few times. CDR3 sequence (DNA): TGTGCCAGCAGTGAAAGGCCCGGGACAGGGTTGGGCGAGCAGTACTTC. This translates into CASSERPGTGLGEQYF. This sequence joins TRBV6-1 and TRBJ2-7, with TRBD1 matching over 9 bases. With V trimmed by 2 bases and J by 6 bases, 11 bases remained unmatched. Looked up from germline, CDR1 is MNHNS and CDR2 is SASEGT. The CDR3 consists of 16 residues.